The 9 T cell receptor beta chains reported below all come from one sample, sequenced in a study of blood T cell repertoires in COVID-19. Libraries were prepared by immunoSEQ multiplex PCR; TCRdb keeps only in-frame clonotypes and omits some of them. This sample carries over 200,000 clones, approximately 89% of them seen once, and the ten largest clones take around 3.6%. The material sequenced was PBMCs or T cells enriched from blood (not recorded which). Receptors originate from a woman in her twenties or thirties who had been exposed to COVID-19.

J is TRBJ2-3 and V is TRBV9, with 10 positions matching TRBD2. The CDR3 covers 18 residues. V shed 0 bases and J 4 bases; nucleotides not matched to a gene: 11. Per the germline V gene, CDR1 is SGDLS and CDR2 is YYNGEE. The CDR3, as DNA: TGTGCCAGCAGCGTAGAAGTAGGAGCGGGAGGGTCAGCAGATACGCAGTATTTT. It translates to CASSVEVGAGGSADTQYF.

The chain links TRBV7-2 to TRBJ2-3; 9 nucleotides align to TRBD1. From germline, CDR1 is SGHTA and CDR2 FQGNSA. V shed 1 base, J shed 9 bases, and the junction held 11 bases outside the gene matches. There are 16 residues in the CDR3. The chain's CDR3 is CASSLDRGRSAGTQYF. DNA of the CDR3: TGTGCCAGCAGCTTAGACAGGGGGCGATCGGCGGGAACGCAGTATTTT.

The chain links TRBV5-5 to TRBJ1-6, with a tentative D call TRBD1 (6 bases). The CDR3 is 16 residues long. V was trimmed by 5 bases and J by 0 bases, leaving 12 bases between them. Germline values: CDR1 SGHKS, CDR2 YYEKEE (reference sequence). This chain's CDR3 is CASSLKDSSYNSPLHF. CDR3 nucleotides: TGTGCCAGCAGTTTAAAGGACAGCTCCTATAATTCACCCCTCCACTTT.

The table lists this clone with a count of one. The genes are TRBV5-6 and TRBJ2-5, with 7 bases lining up with TRBD1. The length of the CDR3 is 14 residues. Germline V gene sequence: CDR1 SGHDT, CDR2 YYEEEE. V was clipped by 4 bases and J by 2 bases; unmatched bases: 5. DNA for the CDR3: TGTGCCAGCAGCGATCTGGACAGGCAAGAGACCCAGTACTTC. Translated: CASSDLDRQETQYF.

The chain recombines TRBV11-2 with TRBJ1-1; D gene unclear. Trimming cost V 7 bases and J 4 bases, with 13 bases left between them. CDR3 size: 13 residues. Germline V lookup: CDR1 SGHAT, CDR2 FQNNGV. The CDR3 coding sequence is TGTGCCAGCACCCGAGGTAGAGGCACTGAAGCTTTCTTT. Its protein is CASTRGRGTEAFF.

J is TRBJ2-1 and V is TRBV15; no definite D call. V was trimmed by 5 bases and J by 7 bases, leaving 21 bases between them. This CDR3 spans 16 amino acids. The germline gives CDR1 LNHNV, CDR2 YYDKDF (reference sequence). CDR3 DNA sequence: TGTGCCACCAGCCTCCCCCATTTATTTATGACAAATGAGCAGTTCTTC. It yields the protein CATSLPHLFMTNEQFF.

This clone has just a few counts. The rearrangement uses TRBV30 and TRBJ1-2, with D unclear. In germline, CDR1 is GTSNPN, CDR2 SVGIG (reference sequence). Trimming removed 3 bases at V and 4 bases at J, with 12 bases between. CDR3 length equals 13 residues. The CDR3 DNA is TGTGCCTGGAGCGCTGGGCAGGTCTATGGCTACACCTTC. As protein: CAWSAGQVYGYTF.

This chain links TRBV11-2 with TRBJ1-5; D is uncertain. Trimming took off 0 bases at V and 1 base at J, with 4 bases between the two ends. The CDR3 contains 14 residues. The V gene's germline CDR1 is SGHAT and CDR2 FQNNGV. CDR3 coding DNA: TGTGCCAGCAGCTTAGACTTCAGCAATCAGCCCCAGCATTTT. Protein: CASSLDFSNQPQHF.

V gene TRBV27 combines with J gene TRBJ1-1; TRBD1 might be the D (5 bases). The CDR3 is 15 amino acids. CDR1 and CDR2 from the germline V gene are MNHEY and SMNVEV (reference sequence). Between the trimmed V and J ends, which lost 6 bases and 1 base, there was a span of 15 bases. The CDR3 here is CASRERTRPNTEAFF. The CDR3 nucleotides read TGTGCCAGCAGAGAAAGGACAAGACCGAACACTGAAGCTTTCTTT.